A selection of T cell receptor beta chains follows, all from one sample in a study of blood T cell repertoires in COVID-19. Sequencing used immunoSEQ multiplex PCR; TCRdb keeps in-frame clones, though not all of them. In the table there are 70,000 to 85,000 clones, 91% of which are singletons. The sample taken for sequencing was peripheral blood. The receptors derive from a woman aged 55 to 70 with active COVID-19. Both conserved end residues are part of each CDR3. Each record gives: D gene, J gene, V gene, clone size, CDR3 DNA, CDR3 protein. D genes are given only for firm matches. Size is stated for part of the rows, as once, few or many counts, or as a class when the clone is expanded.

>TRBD1|TRBJ1-1|TRBV19|.
TGTGCCAGTAGTACTAGGGACAGGGGGAACACTGAAGCTTTCTTT
CASSTRDRGNTEAFF
>.|TRBJ1-3|TRBV7-2|.
TGTGCCAGCAGCTTGGGGGCTCGGGGGGGCTCTGGAAACACCATATATTTT
CASSLGARGGSGNTIYF
>.|TRBJ2-7|TRBV6-2/TRBV6-3|.
TGTGCCAGCAGTCCCCGACTAGGACAAAGCTCCTACGAGCAGTACTTC
CASSPRLGQSSYEQYF
>TRBD2|TRBJ2-2|TRBV19|.
TGTGCCAGCGAAGGGACTAGCGGGAGTTACGGCACCGGGGAGCTGTTTTTT
CASEGTSGSYGTGELFF
>TRBD1|TRBJ2-1|TRBV11-2|.
TGTGCCAGCAGCTTAGTCCGACAGGGAAGCGTAGATGAGCAGTTCTTC
CASSLVRQGSVDEQFF
>TRBD2|TRBJ2-5|TRBV2|.
TGTGCCAGCAGAGCCGCGGGACTAGCAGGAGTTCAAGAGACCCAGTACTTC
CASRAAGLAGVQETQYF
>TRBD2|TRBJ2-1|TRBV7-2|.
TGTGCCAGCAGCTTAGCGGGAGGGCCCTCGTCCTACAATGAGCAGTTCTTC
CASSLAGGPSSYNEQFF
>TRBD1|TRBJ2-7|TRBV7-2|.
TGTGCCAGCACCCTTACCGGGACAGGGACCTACGAGCAGTACTTC
CASTLTGTGTYEQYF
>TRBD1|TRBJ2-7|TRBV11-2|.
TGTGCCAGCAGCTTAAGGACCCCTACAGGGGGCTACGAGCAGTACTTC
CASSLRTPTGGYEQYF
>.|TRBJ1-1|TRBV6-1|.
TGTGCCAGCAGTGAAAAGAACAGGTTATTTGACACTGAAGCTTTCTTT
CASSEKNRLFDTEAFF
>TRBD2|TRBJ2-7|TRBV6-1|.
TGTGCCAGCAGTGAATCTAGCGGGAGGAACCAGTACTTC
CASSESSGRNQYF
>TRBD2|TRBJ2-1|TRBV7-2|.
TGTGCCAGCAGCTCTTACAGGACTAGCGACTACAATGAGCAGTTCTTC
CASSSYRTSDYNEQFF
>.|TRBJ2-6|TRBV18|.
TGTGCCAGCTCACCAACGAGCAGGGGTGCTGGGGCCAACGTCCTGACTTTC
CASSPTSRGAGANVLTF
>.|TRBJ2-7|TRBV6-2/TRBV6-3|.
TGTGCCAGCAGTTCCTTCCGGGAGCAGTACTTC
CASSSFREQYF
>TRBD1|TRBJ2-2|TRBV4-2|.
TGTGCCAGCAGCCAGGAACCTGCAGGGGGCGCGAGAGCCGGGGAGCTGTTTTTT
CASSQEPAGGARAGELFF
>TRBD1|TRBJ1-2|TRBV28|.
TGTGCCACAGACAGGGGGACCTCCGGGGGCTACACCTTC
CATDRGTSGGYTF
>TRBD1|TRBJ1-2|TRBV7-9|.
TGTGCCAGTCGGGACAGAGCCTATGGCTACACCTTC
CASRDRAYGYTF
>TRBD1|TRBJ2-5|TRBV9|.
TGTGCCAGCAGCTCCGGGACAGGGGGCGAGTTAGGGGGAGAGACCCAGTACTTC
CASSSGTGGELGGETQYF
>.|TRBJ2-2|TRBV24-1|.
TGTGCCACAGAGGGCCTTGGCGGGGAGCTGTTTTTT
CATEGLGGELFF
>TRBD2|TRBJ2-1|TRBV6-2/TRBV6-3|.
TGTGCCAGCAGTTACGGAGGGCGGGAGGTGCACAATGAGCAGTTCTTC
CASSYGGREVHNEQFF
>.|TRBJ1-1|TRBV10-3|.
TGTGCCATCAGTGAGTCTGGGCAGGAGGACTTGAACACTGAAGCTTTCTTT
CAISESGQEDLNTEAFF
>TRBD2|TRBJ2-3|TRBV24-1|.
TGTGCCACCAGTGATCCGCCTGGGATTACTAGCGGGAGCGGGAGGGATACGCAGTATTTT
CATSDPPGITSGSGRDTQYF
>.|TRBJ2-1|TRBV29-1|.
TGCAGCGTTGAAGGCAGGGCGGGAAATGAGCAGTTCTTC
CSVEGRAGNEQFF
>TRBD1|TRBJ1-5|TRBV5-1|.
TGCGCCAGCAGCGACGGGACAGGGCGTCCGCCCCAGCATTTT
CASSDGTGRPPQHF
>.|TRBJ1-3|TRBV5-6|.
TGTGCCAGCAGCTTGTTGGGCAGTCAGGCGTCTGGAAACACCATATATTTT
CASSLLGSQASGNTIYF
>TRBD1|TRBJ2-5|TRBV7-9|.
TGTGCCAGCAGCCTTCGACAGGGTGTCGAGACCCAGTACTTC
CASSLRQGVETQYF
>.|TRBJ2-1|TRBV5-1|.
TGCGCCAGCAGCTTGCAAAGCGGTTTATCCTACAATGAGCAGTTCTTC
CASSLQSGLSYNEQFF
>.|TRBJ1-2|TRBV5-1|.
TGCGCCAGCAGCTTGCAACAGGGTGACTATGGCTACACCTTC
CASSLQQGDYGYTF
>TRBD1|TRBJ2-7|TRBV7-2|.
TGTGCCAGCAGCCCTAGGACAGGAGCTAACGAGCAGTACTTC
CASSPRTGANEQYF
>.|TRBJ1-2|TRBV18|.
TGTGCCAGCTCACCGTCCCGGGACTATGGCTACACCTTC
CASSPSRDYGYTF
>.|TRBJ1-1|TRBV5-6|.
TGTGCCAGCAGCCTCCTGTACACTGAAGCTTTCTTT
CASSLLYTEAFF
>TRBD1|TRBJ1-4|TRBV7-2|.
TGTGCCAGCAGCTCGAAGACAGGGGGCGGTGAAAAACTGTTTTTT
CASSSKTGGGEKLFF
>TRBD2|TRBJ2-2|TRBV7-9|.
TGTGCCAGCAGCTTCGGACTAGCGGGAGGCTCCGGGGAGCTGTTTTTT
CASSFGLAGGSGELFF
>.|TRBJ2-4|TRBV5-8|.
TGTGCCAGCAGCTTGCATGGGGGGACCAAAAACATTCAGTACTTC
CASSLHGGTKNIQYF
>TRBD2|TRBJ2-3|TRBV27|once
TGTGCCAGCTCCCCCGGGGCGGGAGGGATCACAGATACGCAGTATTTT
CASSPGAGGITDTQYF
>.|TRBJ1-1|TRBV19|.
TGTGCCAGTAGTATCGGGACACCGAACACTGAAGCTTTCTTT
CASSIGTPNTEAFF
>.|TRBJ2-1|TRBV13|.
TGTGCCAGCAGCTTAGGCTCGGAGGGTTCCTACAATGAGCAGTTCTTC
CASSLGSEGSYNEQFF
>.|TRBJ1-1|TRBV27|.
TGTGCCAGCAGTTTCGGCGGGAACACTGAAGCTTTCTTT
CASSFGGNTEAFF
>.|TRBJ1-5|TRBV7-9|few
TGTGCCAGCAGCCTAGGGCGGGAACAGCCCCAGCATTTT
CASSLGREQPQHF
>TRBD2|TRBJ2-7|TRBV7-2|.
TGTGCCAGCAGCTTAGGCGGGAGCGGCGAGCAGTACTTC
CASSLGGSGEQYF
>TRBD1|TRBJ2-1|TRBV5-1|.
TGCGCCAGCAGACGCCGACCGGGACAGACCTACAATGAGCAGTTCTTC
CASRRRPGQTYNEQFF
>TRBD2|TRBJ2-7|TRBV19|.
TGTGCCAGTAGTAATGGACTAGATCGGGAGCAGTACTTC
CASSNGLDREQYF
>.|TRBJ2-7|TRBV11-3|.
TGTGCCAGCAGCGCGACAGACTACGAGCAGTACTTC
CASSATDYEQYF
>.|TRBJ1-3|TRBV24-1|.
TGTGCCACCAGTGCCGGAGGACGGGCCTCTGGGGGAAACACCATATATTTT
CATSAGGRASGGNTIYF
>.|TRBJ1-4|TRBV7-9|.
TGTGCCAGCAGCTTAGGAATCGGCAGGGTTGAAAAACTGTTTTTT
CASSLGIGRVEKLFF
>.|TRBJ1-2|TRBV11-2|.
TGTGCCAGCAGCCCCCAAGGGGGGGTAAACTATGGCTACACCTTC
CASSPQGGVNYGYTF
>.|TRBJ1-5|TRBV6-2/TRBV6-3|.
TGTGCCAGCAGTCCAGGGCGGAGCAATCAGCCCCAGCATTTT
CASSPGRSNQPQHF
>.|TRBJ1-6|TRBV3-1/TRBV3-2|.
TGTGCCAGCAGCCAAGGCCCAGAACCTCGTTCACCCCTCCACTTT
CASSQGPEPRSPLHF
>.|TRBJ2-7|TRBV5-1|once
TGCGCCAGCAGCTTCCTCCCTGATATAACGGACGAGCAGTACTTC
CASSFLPDITDEQYF
>TRBD2|TRBJ2-1|TRBV19|few
TGTGCCAGTAGTGGGAATAGCGGGGGGTCTAATGAGCAGTTCTTC
CASSGNSGGSNEQFF
>.|TRBJ2-3|TRBV9|.
TGTGCCAGCAGCGTGGAGCCTCGTGGTACGCAGTATTTT
CASSVEPRGTQYF
>TRBD1|TRBJ1-2|TRBV7-8|few
TGTGCCAGCAGCCTCGGACAGGGGGCGCGGAACTATGGCTACACCTTC
CASSLGQGARNYGYTF
>TRBD1|TRBJ1-2|TRBV19|.
TGTGCCAGTAGTCCGACAGGGCCTAACTATGGCTACACCTTC
CASSPTGPNYGYTF
>.|TRBJ2-7|TRBV28|.
TGTGCCAGCAGTTTAGCGGGGAGCTCCTACGAGCAGTACTTC
CASSLAGSSYEQYF
>TRBD2|TRBJ2-7|TRBV27|once
TGTGCCAGCAGTTTGTGTCTAGCGGGGAGGGCGGCCCCAGCCTACGAGCAGTACTTC
CASSLCLAGRAAPAYEQYF
>TRBD2|TRBJ2-3|TRBV18|.
TGTGCCAGCTCACCTTCTCGGACTAGCGGTAGCACAGATACGCAGTATTTT
CASSPSRTSGSTDTQYF
>.|TRBJ1-2|TRBV12-3/TRBV12-4|.
TGTGCCGGCAATTTACTCGGGGGTAGTGGCTACACCTTC
CAGNLLGGSGYTF
>TRBD1|TRBJ1-5|TRBV28|.
TGTGCCAGCAGTTTATGGGACAGGGGTATTGATAGCAATCAGCCCCAGCATTTT
CASSLWDRGIDSNQPQHF
>.|TRBJ2-4|TRBV5-1|.
TGCGCCCCCAAAAGATCTGCGCAAAACATTCAGTACTTC
CAPKRSAQNIQYF